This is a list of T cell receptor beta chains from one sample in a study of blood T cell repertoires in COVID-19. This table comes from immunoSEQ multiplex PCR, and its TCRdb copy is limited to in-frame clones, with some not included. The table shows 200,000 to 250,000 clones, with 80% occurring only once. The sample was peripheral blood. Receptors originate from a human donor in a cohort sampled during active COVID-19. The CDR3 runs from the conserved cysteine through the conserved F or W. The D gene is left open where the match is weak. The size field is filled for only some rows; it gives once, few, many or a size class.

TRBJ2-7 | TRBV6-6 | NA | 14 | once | TGTGCCAGCAGTTACTCGGGGGGCTCCTACGAGCAGTACTTC | CASSYSGGSYEQYF
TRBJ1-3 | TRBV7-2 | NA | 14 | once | TGTGCCAGCAGCTTAAGGTCGGGGGGAAACACCATATATTTT | CASSLRSGGNTIYF
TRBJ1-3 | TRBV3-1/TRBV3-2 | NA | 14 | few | TGTGCCAGCAGCCAAGGGCGGTCTGGAAACACCATATATTTT | CASSQGRSGNTIYF
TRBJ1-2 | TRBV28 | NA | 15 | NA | TGTGCCAGCAGCCCCTCACAGGGTATGGGCTATGGCTACACCTTC | CASSPSQGMGYGYTF
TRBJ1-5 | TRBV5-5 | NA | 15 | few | TGTGCCAGCAGCCCGGACTGGGGATCAATCCAGCCCCAGCATTTT | CASSPDWGSIQPQHF
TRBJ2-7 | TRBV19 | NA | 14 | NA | TGTGCCAGTAGTATTGGTGACGGGGCCTACGAGCAGTACTTC | CASSIGDGAYEQYF
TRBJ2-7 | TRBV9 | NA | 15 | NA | TGTGCCAGCAGCGTAGGACCAGGGGGGTCCGACGAGCAGTACTTC | CASSVGPGGSDEQYF
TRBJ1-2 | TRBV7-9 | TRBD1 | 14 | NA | TGTGCCAGCAGCTTGGACAGGAAAAACTATGGCTACACCTTC | CASSLDRKNYGYTF
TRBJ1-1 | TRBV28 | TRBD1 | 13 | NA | TGTGCCATTCTCCGGGGGCAGGGGGGTGAAGCTTTCTTT | CAILRGQGGEAFF
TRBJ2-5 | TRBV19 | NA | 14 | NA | TGTGCCAGTAGTATCTCAGGGCCCGAGGAGACCCAGTACTTC | CASSISGPEETQYF
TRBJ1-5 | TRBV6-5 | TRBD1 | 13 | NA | TGTGCCAGCCACAGGGGATTATATCAGCCCCAGCATTTT | CASHRGLYQPQHF
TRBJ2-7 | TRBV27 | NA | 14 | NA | TGTGCCAGCACCGAGGTCGGCGGGGCCTACGAGCAGTACTTC | CASTEVGGAYEQYF
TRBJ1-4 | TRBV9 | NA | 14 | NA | TGTGCCAGCAGCGAGAGCTCAACTAATGAAAAACTGTTTTTT | CASSESSTNEKLFF
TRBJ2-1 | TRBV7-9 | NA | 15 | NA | TGTGCCAGCAGCTTAAGGGCGGGCGGGGACAATGAGCAGTTCTTC | CASSLRAGGDNEQFF
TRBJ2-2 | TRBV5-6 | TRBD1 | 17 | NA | TGTGCCAGCAGCTTGGAGACAGGGCGTGCGAACACCGGGGAGCTGTTTTTT | CASSLETGRANTGELFF
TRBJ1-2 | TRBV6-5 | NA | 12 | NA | TGTGCCAGCGGAGGGGAGGAAGATGGCTACACCTTC | CASGGEEDGYTF
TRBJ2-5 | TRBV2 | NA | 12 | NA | TGTGCCAGCAGTGCAAGGGGGGGGGAGCAGTACTTC | CASSARGGEQYF
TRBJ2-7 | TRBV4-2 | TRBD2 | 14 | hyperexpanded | TGTGCCAGCAGCCCTCCCGGGGGGGCCGGCGAGCAGTACTTC | CASSPPGGAGEQYF
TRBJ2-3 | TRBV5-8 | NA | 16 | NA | TGTGCCAGCAGCTTGTTTGGGGGGACTAGCACAGATACGCAGTATTTT | CASSLFGGTSTDTQYF
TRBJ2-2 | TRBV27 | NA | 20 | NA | TGTGCCAGCAGTCCTAAGTGGTTCCGTGCCTCTATTCCGAACACCGGGGAGCTGTTTTTT | CASSPKWFRASIPNTGELFF
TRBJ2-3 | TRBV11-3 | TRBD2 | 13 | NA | TGTGCCAGCAAGACTAGCGGGGAAGATACGCAGTATTTT | CASKTSGEDTQYF
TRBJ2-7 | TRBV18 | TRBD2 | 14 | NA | TGTGCCAGCTCACCGCCCCTAGCGGGAGCGGAGCAGTACTTC | CASSPPLAGAEQYF